This is a list of T cell receptor beta chains from one sample in a study of breast tumors, draining lymph nodes, adjacent tissues. Each CDR3 protein gets one entry after TCRdb re-called the multiplex PCR reads with MiXCR. The sample includes some 97,000 distinct CDR3 sequences, 21% of them seen just once. The material sequenced was axillary lymph node tissue. Source of these receptors: a female donor with breast cancer. Some clones in this sample may be carry-over from other donors' samples. Both conserved end residues are part of each CDR3. D genes are given only for firm matches. Only some rows state a clone size, as once, few, many or a class for expanded clones.

J gene | D gene | V gene | CDR3 length | clone size | CDR3 DNA | CDR3 protein
TRBJ1-3 | - | TRBV12-3/TRBV12-4 | 14 | many | TGTGCCAGCAGTTTCGGGGGGGCTGGAAACACCATATATTTT | CASSFGGAGNTIYF
TRBJ2-5 | - | TRBV19 | 17 | many | TGTGCCAGTAGTATAGGGGGCTTAGGGACCGATCAAGAGACCCAGTACTTC | CASSIGGLGTDQETQYF
TRBJ2-7 | - | TRBV18 | 14 | few | TGTGCCAGCTCACCACCAGGGAGCTCCTACGAGCAGTACTTC | CASSPPGSSYEQYF
TRBJ1-3 | - | TRBV6-1 | 15 | - | TGTGCCAGCAGTGAAATTCTTATCTCTGGAAACACCATATATTTT | CASSEILISGNTIYF
TRBJ1-4 | - | TRBV6-1 | 15 | many | TGTGCCAGCAGTGAATATGAGGGTTCTGGTGAAAAACTGTTTTTT | CASSEYEGSGEKLFF
TRBJ1-4 | TRBD1 | TRBV2 | 14 | many | TGTGCCAGCAGTCAGGACAGGGCTAATGAAAAACTGTTTTTT | CASSQDRANEKLFF
TRBJ1-3 | - | TRBV5-1 | 13 | many | TGCGCCAGCAGCCCGGTAGAGGCGGACACCATATATTTT | CASSPVEADTIYF
TRBJ2-1 | - | TRBV7-9 | 15 | many | TGTGCCAGCAGCCACCAGGGGGGCCTAGGCAATGAGCAGTTCTTC | CASSHQGGLGNEQFF
TRBJ2-7 | TRBD1 | TRBV7-2 | 16 | many | TGTGCCAGCAGCTTCCCCGGTGGGGACAGGGGCTACGAGCAGTACTTC | CASSFPGGDRGYEQYF
TRBJ1-1 | - | TRBV5-6 | 12 | - | TGTGCCAGCAGCTTGGTTGCGGGTCGGGCTTTCTTT | CASSLVAGRAFF
TRBJ2-5 | - | TRBV20-1 | 15 | many | TGCAGTGCTAGAGATATAGGGCTGGGGAGGGAGACCCAGTACTTC | CSARDIGLGRETQYF
TRBJ1-2 | - | TRBV27 | 15 | many | TGTGCCAGCAGTTTAGGAGGCGGGGGAGCGGCTGGCTACACCTTC | CASSLGGGGAAGYTF
TRBJ2-2 | - | TRBV10-3 | 15 | - | TGTGCCATCAGCGGAGACAGGCAGAACACCGGGGAGCTGTTTTTT | CAISGDRQNTGELFF
TRBJ1-1 | - | TRBV11-2 | 18 | - | TGTGCCAGCAGCTTAGTGAGGCAGTGGGGTGAGAGGGACACTGAAGCTTTCTTT | CASSLVRQWGERDTEAFF
TRBJ2-2 | - | TRBV9 | 16 | many | TGTGCCAGCACCCCAACCGGGACATCAAACACCGGGGAGCTGTTTTTT | CASTPTGTSNTGELFF
TRBJ2-1 | TRBD2 | TRBV6-5 | 17 | many | TGTGCCAGCAGTTACTCGATACCCCTAGCGGAGTACAATGAGCAGTTCTTC | CASSYSIPLAEYNEQFF
TRBJ2-5 | - | TRBV11-1 | 14 | many | TGTGCCAGCAGCCTAACAGGGAACCAAGAGACCCAGTACTTC | CASSLTGNQETQYF
TRBJ2-3 | - | TRBV20-1 | 13 | many | TGCAGTGCTAGAATGCGGGGTCCAGATACGCAGTATTTT | CSARMRGPDTQYF
TRBJ1-6 | TRBD1 | TRBV5-1 | 15 | many | TGCGCCAGCAGCTCTGGACAGGGGGATAATTCACCCCTCCACTTT | CASSSGQGDNSPLHF
TRBJ2-5 | TRBD1 | TRBV9 | 17 | many | TGTGCCAGCAGCGCGCGAGACAGGGTTATTGGGCAAGAGACCCAGTACTTC | CASSARDRVIGQETQYF
TRBJ2-1 | - | TRBV12-3/TRBV12-4 | 13 | many | TGTGCCAGCAGTTTTGGCCTCTACAATGAGCAGTTCTTC | CASSFGLYNEQFF
TRBJ1-2 | - | TRBV24-1 | 15 | once | TGTGCCACCAGTGACCCCAGGTACTCGGCGTATGGCTACACCTTC | CATSDPRYSAYGYTF
TRBJ2-3 | TRBD2 | TRBV7-3 | 16 | - | TGTGCCAGCAGTCCCGGCTGGCGGGGGAGCACAGATACGCAGTATTTT | CASSPGWRGSTDTQYF
TRBJ1-1 | TRBD1 | TRBV9 | 14 | - | TGTGCCAGCACCGTAGGGACAGGGGTCACTGAAGCTTTCTTT | CASTVGTGVTEAFF
TRBJ2-5 | - | TRBV6-5 | 13 | - | TGTGCCAGCAGTGAATGGGGGGAAGAGACCCAGTACTTC | CASSEWGEETQYF
TRBJ2-3 | TRBD2 | TRBV5-6 | 14 | many | TGTGCCAGCAGAAGACTAGCGGGCACAGATACGCAGTATTTT | CASRRLAGTDTQYF
TRBJ2-1 | TRBD2 | TRBV9 | 16 | many | TGTGCCAGCAGCGTAGGCTCTAGCGGGGGGAGTAATGAGCAGTTCTTC | CASSVGSSGGSNEQFF
TRBJ1-5 | - | TRBV7-6 | 14 | many | TGTGCCAGCAGCTTACTAGGTAGCAATCAGCCCCAGCATTTT | CASSLLGSNQPQHF
TRBJ2-2 | - | TRBV7-7 | 16 | many | TGTGCTAGCAGCACTTCCCTAGCGACAGACACCGGGGAGCTGTTTTTT | CASSTSLATDTGELFF
TRBJ2-1 | - | TRBV5-1 | 15 | many | TGCGCCAGCAGCTTGGCCGGTTGGGGCCCAGATGAGCAGTTCTTC | CASSLAGWGPDEQFF
TRBJ1-2 | - | TRBV20-1 | 13 | many | TGCAGTGCCACCGGGACACGACCCTATGGCTACACCTTC | CSATGTRPYGYTF
TRBJ2-3 | - | TRBV12-3/TRBV12-4 | 13 | many | TGTGCCAGCAGTTTAGGAAGACAGGCCGCGCAGTATTTT | CASSLGRQAAQYF
TRBJ1-5 | - | TRBV3-1 | 15 | many | TGTGCCAGCAGCCAAGAGTTCATGGGCAATCAGCCCCAGCATTTT | CASSQEFMGNQPQHF
TRBJ1-3 | - | TRBV15 | 16 | - | TGTGCCACCAGCAAACAGGGAGAGGATGCTGGAAACACCATATATTTT | CATSKQGEDAGNTIYF
TRBJ1-4 | TRBD1 | TRBV30 | 16 | few | TGTGCCTGGAGTCTCTCGAACAGGGGAGCTAATGAAAAACTGTTTTTT | CAWSLSNRGANEKLFF
TRBJ1-2 | - | TRBV6-1 | 13 | many | TGTGCCAGCAGTGAAGGGGAGAGCTATGGCTACACCTTC | CASSEGESYGYTF
TRBJ2-2 | - | TRBV20-1 | 14 | many | TGCAGTGCTACAGGGTCGGGTGGATCCGGGGAGCTGTTTTTT | CSATGSGGSGELFF
TRBJ2-5 | - | TRBV5-5 | 13 | - | TGTGCCAGCAGGCTCGGGTTCCAAGGGACCCAGTACTTC | CASRLGFQGTQYF
TRBJ2-3 | - | TRBV7-6 | 14 | many | TGTGCCAGCAGCTTAGTAGCGGTCACAGATACGCAGTATTTT | CASSLVAVTDTQYF
TRBJ1-2 | - | TRBV6-6 | 15 | - | TGTGCCAGCAGTCAACGCCCCCAGGGAGCGGGTGGCTACACCTTC | CASSQRPQGAGGYTF
TRBJ1-3 | - | TRBV6-5 | 14 | many | TGTGCCAGCAGCCCGCGGATCGATGGAAACACCATATATTTT | CASSPRIDGNTIYF
TRBJ2-1 | - | TRBV5-1 | 12 | many | TGCGCCAGCAGAGCTAGCGATTTTGAGCAGTTCTTC | CASRASDFEQFF
TRBJ2-2 | TRBD1 | TRBV20-1 | 13 | - | TGCAGTGCGGCCGGGACAGGGACCGGGGAGCTGTTTTTT | CSAAGTGTGELFF
TRBJ1-4 | - | TRBV12-3/TRBV12-4 | 11 | many | TGTGCCAGCAGTTTAGGGGAAAAACTGTTTTTT | CASSLGEKLFF
TRBJ1-3 | - | TRBV12-3/TRBV12-4 | 13 | many | TGTGCCAGCACCGGGTTGTCTGGAAACACCATATATTTT | CASTGLSGNTIYF
TRBJ2-3 | - | TRBV6-6 | 14 | many | TGTGCCAGCACCAGAAGGGGTTTTGGAGATACGCAGTATTTT | CASTRRGFGDTQYF
TRBJ1-5 | - | TRBV3-1 | 14 | many | TGTGCCAGCAGCCAAGCAGGGTCCAATCAGCCCCAGCATTTT | CASSQAGSNQPQHF
TRBJ1-2 | - | TRBV4-1 | 13 | few | TGCGCCAGCAGCCAACGACCAGACTATGGCTACACCTTC | CASSQRPDYGYTF
TRBJ1-4 | - | TRBV19 | 15 | - | TGTGCCAGTAGGCCCGGACAAGACCTTAATGAAAAACTGTTTTTT | CASRPGQDLNEKLFF
TRBJ2-5 | TRBD1 | TRBV12-3/TRBV12-4 | 15 | many | TGTGCCAGCAGATCCCGGACAGGGGGACGAGAGACCCAGTACTTC | CASRSRTGGRETQYF
TRBJ1-4 | - | TRBV20-1 | 14 | - | TGCAGTGCTTCCCAGACAGCAACTAATGAAAAACTGTTTTTT | CSASQTATNEKLFF